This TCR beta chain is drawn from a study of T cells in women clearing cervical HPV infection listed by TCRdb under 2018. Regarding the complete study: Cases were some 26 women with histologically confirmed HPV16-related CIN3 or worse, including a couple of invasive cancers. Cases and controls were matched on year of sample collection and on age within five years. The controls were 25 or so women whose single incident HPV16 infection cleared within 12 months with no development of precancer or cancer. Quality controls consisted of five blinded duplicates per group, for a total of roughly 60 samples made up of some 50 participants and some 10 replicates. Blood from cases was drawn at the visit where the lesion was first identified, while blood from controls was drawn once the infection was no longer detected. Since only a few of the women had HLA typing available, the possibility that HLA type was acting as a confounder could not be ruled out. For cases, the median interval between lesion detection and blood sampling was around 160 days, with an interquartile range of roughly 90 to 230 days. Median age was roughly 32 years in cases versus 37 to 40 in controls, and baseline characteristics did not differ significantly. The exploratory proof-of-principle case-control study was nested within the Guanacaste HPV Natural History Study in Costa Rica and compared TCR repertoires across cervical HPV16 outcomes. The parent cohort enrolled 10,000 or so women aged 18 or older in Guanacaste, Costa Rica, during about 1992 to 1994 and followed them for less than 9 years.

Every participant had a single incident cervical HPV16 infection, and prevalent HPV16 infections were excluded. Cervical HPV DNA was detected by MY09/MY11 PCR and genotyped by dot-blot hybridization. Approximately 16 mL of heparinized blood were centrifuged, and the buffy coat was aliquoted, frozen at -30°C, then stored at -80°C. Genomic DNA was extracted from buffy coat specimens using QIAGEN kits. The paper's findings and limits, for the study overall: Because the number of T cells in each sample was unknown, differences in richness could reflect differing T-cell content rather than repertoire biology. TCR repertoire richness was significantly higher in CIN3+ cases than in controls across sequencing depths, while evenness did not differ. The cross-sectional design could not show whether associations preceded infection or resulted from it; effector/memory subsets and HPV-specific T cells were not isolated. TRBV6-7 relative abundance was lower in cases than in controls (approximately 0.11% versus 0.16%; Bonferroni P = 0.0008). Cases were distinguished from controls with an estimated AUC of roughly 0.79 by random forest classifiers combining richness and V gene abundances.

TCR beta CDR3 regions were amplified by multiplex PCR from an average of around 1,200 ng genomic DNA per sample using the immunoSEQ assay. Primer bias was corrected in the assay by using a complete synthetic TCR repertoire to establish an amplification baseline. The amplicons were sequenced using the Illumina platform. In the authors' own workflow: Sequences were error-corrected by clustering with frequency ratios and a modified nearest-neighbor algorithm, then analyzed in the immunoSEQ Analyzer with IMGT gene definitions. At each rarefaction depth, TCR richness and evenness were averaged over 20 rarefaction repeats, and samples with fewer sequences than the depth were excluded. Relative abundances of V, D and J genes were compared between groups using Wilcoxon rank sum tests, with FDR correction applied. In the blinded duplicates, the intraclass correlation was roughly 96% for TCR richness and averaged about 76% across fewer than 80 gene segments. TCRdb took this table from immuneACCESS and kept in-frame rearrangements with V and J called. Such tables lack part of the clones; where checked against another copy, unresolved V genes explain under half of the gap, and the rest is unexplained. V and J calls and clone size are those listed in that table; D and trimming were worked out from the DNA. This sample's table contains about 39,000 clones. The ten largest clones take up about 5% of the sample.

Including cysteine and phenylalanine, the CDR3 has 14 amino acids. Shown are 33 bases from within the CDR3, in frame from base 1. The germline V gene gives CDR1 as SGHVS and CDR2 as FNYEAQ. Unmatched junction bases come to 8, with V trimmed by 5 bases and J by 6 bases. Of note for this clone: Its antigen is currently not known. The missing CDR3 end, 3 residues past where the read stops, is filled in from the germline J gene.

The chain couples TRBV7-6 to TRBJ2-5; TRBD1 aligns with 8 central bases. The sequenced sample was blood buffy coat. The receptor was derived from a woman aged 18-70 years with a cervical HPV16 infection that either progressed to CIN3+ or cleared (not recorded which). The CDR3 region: CASSPDRGRKTQYF. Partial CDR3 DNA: TGTGCCAGCAGCCCCGACAGGGGAAGAAAGACC.